Sequencing of this T cell receptor beta chain was carried out in a study of CD8 T cell repertoires and HIV-1 epitope variants. Assay used: immunoSEQ multiplex PCR; TCRdb lists only in-frame clones, some missing. The data contain 4,000 to 5,500 clones, roughly 64% of them singletons. A word on this clone: The antigen remains unidentified.

The CDR3 loop spans 15 amino acids. Germline V gene data show CDR1 as SGDLS and CDR2 as YYNGEE. J was trimmed by 1 base and V by 4 bases; bases with no gene match: 4. The chain uses TRBV9 and TRBJ2-2, with 7 bases lining up with TRBD1. Sequenced: cultured CD8+ T cells derived from PBMCs. This receptor was identified in a male donor with HIV. The CDR3 bases are TGTGCCAGCAGCCCCAGGACAGGGAACACCGGGGAGCTGTTTTTT. The encoded protein is CASSPRTGNTGELFF.